Sequencing of this T cell receptor beta chain was carried out in a study of immune cell composition in non-small cell lung cancer. General study results and limits: Shared sequences between tumour-reactive and dominant in vivo clones were not proven. Smoking pack-years did not significantly correlate with tumour TCR-beta clonality.

A remark on this clone: What it recognizes is unknown.

The V and J ends lost 1 base and 6 bases respectively, with 15 bases between them. Germline lookup yields CDR1 SEHNR and CDR2 FQNEAQ (reference sequence). This CDR3 has 15 residues. TCRdb's copy holds only in-frame clones and misses some; the assay was immunoSEQ multiplex PCR. Of 5,000 or so clones in the sample, around three quarters were seen once. The sequenced material came from lung tumor tissue. J is TRBJ2-5 and V is TRBV7-9; tentative D call: TRBD1 (6 bases). The source of this sequence is a human donor with non-small cell lung cancer. The chain's CDR3 is CASSLVGAGQQTQYF. CDR3 nucleotides: TGTGCCAGCAGCTTAGTGGGGGCAGGGCAGCAGACCCAGTACTTC.